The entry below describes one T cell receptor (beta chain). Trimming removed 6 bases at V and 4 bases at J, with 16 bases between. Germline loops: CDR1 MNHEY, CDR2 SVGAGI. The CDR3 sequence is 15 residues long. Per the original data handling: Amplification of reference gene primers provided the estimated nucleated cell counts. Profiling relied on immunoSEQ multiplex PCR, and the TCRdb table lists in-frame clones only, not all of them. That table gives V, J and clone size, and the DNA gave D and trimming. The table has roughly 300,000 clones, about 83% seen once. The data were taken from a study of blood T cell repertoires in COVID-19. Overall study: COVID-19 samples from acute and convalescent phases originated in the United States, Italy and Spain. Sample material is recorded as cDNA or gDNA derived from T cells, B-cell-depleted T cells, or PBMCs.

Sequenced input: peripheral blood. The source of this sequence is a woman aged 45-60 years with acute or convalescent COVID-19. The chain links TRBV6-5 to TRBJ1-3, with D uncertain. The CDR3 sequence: CASSLGLPAGNTIYF. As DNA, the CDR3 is TGTGCCAGCAGCTTGGGCCTCCCAGCAGGAAACACCATATATTTT.